This is a list of T cell receptor beta chains from one sample in a study of chemoradiotherapy in HPV16-positive cancers. The method was immunoSEQ multiplex PCR; TCRdb's version includes in-frame clones alone and lacks a portion of them. Seen here are 2,500 to 3,500 clones, over 75% observed once, and the top ten hold 15% to 20%. Specimen: tumor tissue, collected from a patient who underwent chemoradiotherapy. The receptor source for this set is a human donor with HPV-associated anogenital cancer. The CDR3 runs from the conserved cysteine through the conserved F or W. The order of the fields is D gene, V gene, clone size, J gene, CDR3 DNA, CDR3 protein. D genes are given only for firm matches. Only some rows state a clone size, as once, few, many or a class for expanded clones.

d_call: -; v_call: TRBV29-1; clone_size: -; j_call: TRBJ2-3; cdr3_nt: TGCAGCGTGGGGGAGGAGCGAGATACGCAGTATTTT; cdr3_aa: CSVGEERDTQYF
d_call: -; v_call: TRBV28; clone_size: -; j_call: TRBJ2-7; cdr3_nt: TGTGCCAGCAGTTCCTCCTACGAGCAGTACTTC; cdr3_aa: CASSSSYEQYF
d_call: TRBD1; v_call: TRBV2; clone_size: -; j_call: TRBJ2-5; cdr3_nt: TGTGCCAGCAGGGCGAGGACAGGGGGGACGGAGACCCAGTACTTC; cdr3_aa: CASRARTGGTETQYF
d_call: -; v_call: TRBV6-5; clone_size: -; j_call: TRBJ2-7; cdr3_nt: TGTGCCAGCAGTTACTTTGTTAACTACGAGCAGTACTTC; cdr3_aa: CASSYFVNYEQYF
d_call: -; v_call: TRBV29-1; clone_size: few; j_call: TRBJ2-7; cdr3_nt: TGCAGCGTTGAAATGAGCTACGAGCAGTACTTC; cdr3_aa: CSVEMSYEQYF
d_call: -; v_call: TRBV28; clone_size: few; j_call: TRBJ2-7; cdr3_nt: TGTGCCAGCAGTCTCGATCACTACGAGCAGTACTTC; cdr3_aa: CASSLDHYEQYF
d_call: -; v_call: TRBV28; clone_size: -; j_call: TRBJ1-4; cdr3_nt: TGTGCCAGCTCCCCGCCCCCCTCTGGGGAAAAACTGTTTTTT; cdr3_aa: CASSPPPSGEKLFF
d_call: -; v_call: TRBV28; clone_size: -; j_call: TRBJ2-2; cdr3_nt: TGTGCCAGCAGTTTATTGGCAGGAGAGAGCACCGGGGAGCTGTTTTTT; cdr3_aa: CASSLLAGESTGELFF
d_call: -; v_call: TRBV5-1; clone_size: -; j_call: TRBJ1-1; cdr3_nt: TGCGCCAGCAGCCGAGGGACGGGGGTAGATGGGGCTTTCTTT; cdr3_aa: CASSRGTGVDGAFF
d_call: -; v_call: TRBV9; clone_size: -; j_call: TRBJ2-2; cdr3_nt: TGTGCCAGCAGCGTAGCGGAGAGAGGGGAGCTGTTTTTT; cdr3_aa: CASSVAERGELFF
d_call: -; v_call: TRBV7-3; clone_size: once; j_call: TRBJ1-1; cdr3_nt: TGTGCCAGCAGCGCCGGAGGGGGAAACACTGAAGCTTTCTTT; cdr3_aa: CASSAGGGNTEAFF
d_call: TRBD1; v_call: TRBV4-1; clone_size: -; j_call: TRBJ2-5; cdr3_nt: TGCGCCAGCAGCCAAGGACGAGGACAGGGCCCGGACCAAGAGACCCAGTACTTC; cdr3_aa: CASSQGRGQGPDQETQYF
d_call: TRBD1; v_call: TRBV2; clone_size: large; j_call: TRBJ2-7; cdr3_nt: TGTGCCAGCAGCTCCGGACAGGGGTCCCACGAGCAGTACTTC; cdr3_aa: CASSSGQGSHEQYF
d_call: -; v_call: TRBV5-1; clone_size: few; j_call: TRBJ1-2; cdr3_nt: TGCGCCAGCAGCTTTGACATCCGAAACTATGGCTACACCTTC; cdr3_aa: CASSFDIRNYGYTF
d_call: TRBD2; v_call: TRBV5-4; clone_size: -; j_call: TRBJ2-1; cdr3_nt: TGTGCCAGCAGCCGGACTAGCGGGGGGGCTAATGAGCAGTTCTTC; cdr3_aa: CASSRTSGGANEQFF
d_call: -; v_call: TRBV4-1; clone_size: -; j_call: TRBJ2-5; cdr3_nt: TGCGCCAGCAGCTCGCCGGACATTGGAGAGACCCAGTACTTC; cdr3_aa: CASSSPDIGETQYF
d_call: -; v_call: TRBV13; clone_size: -; j_call: TRBJ2-7; cdr3_nt: TGTGCCAGCATCAGGGGCGGGGAGGGCCACGAGCAGTACTTC; cdr3_aa: CASIRGGEGHEQYF
d_call: -; v_call: TRBV5-1; clone_size: -; j_call: TRBJ2-3; cdr3_nt: TGCGCCAGCAGTGAGGGGCCCGGCACAGATACGCAGTATTTT; cdr3_aa: CASSEGPGTDTQYF
d_call: TRBD1; v_call: TRBV2; clone_size: -; j_call: TRBJ2-7; cdr3_nt: TGTGCCAGCAGTGAACCCGGGACAGGGGTGCGCTCCTACGAGCAGTACTTC; cdr3_aa: CASSEPGTGVRSYEQYF
d_call: TRBD2; v_call: TRBV5-6; clone_size: -; j_call: TRBJ2-7; cdr3_nt: TGTGCCAGCACCCCCTCGGGGGGAGGGCCCTACGAGCAGTACTTC; cdr3_aa: CASTPSGGGPYEQYF